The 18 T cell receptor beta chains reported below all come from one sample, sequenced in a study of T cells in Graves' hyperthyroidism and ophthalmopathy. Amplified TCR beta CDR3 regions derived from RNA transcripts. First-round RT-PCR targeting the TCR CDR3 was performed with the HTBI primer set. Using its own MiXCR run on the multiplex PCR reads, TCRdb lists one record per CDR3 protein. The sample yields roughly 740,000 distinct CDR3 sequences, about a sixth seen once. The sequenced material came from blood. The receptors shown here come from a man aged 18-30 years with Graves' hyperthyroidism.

The CDR3 loop reads CAWRYAGELFF. As DNA, the CDR3 is TGTGCCTGGAGATATGCCGGGGAGCTGTTTTTT. The rearrangement links TRBV30 to TRBJ2-2; D not resolved. The germline V gene encodes CDR1 GTSNPN and CDR2 SVGIG (reference sequence). V lost 3 bases to trimming and J lost 6 bases, with 5 bases between them. CDR3 length: 11 residues. The complete variable domain, with remaining parts taken from reference TRBV30 and TRBJ2-2, reads SQTIHQWPATLVQPVGSPLSLECTVEGTSNPNLYWYRQAAGRGLQLLFYSVGIGQISSEVPQNLSASRPQDRQFILSSKKLLLSDSGFYLCAWRYAGELFFGEGSRLTVL.

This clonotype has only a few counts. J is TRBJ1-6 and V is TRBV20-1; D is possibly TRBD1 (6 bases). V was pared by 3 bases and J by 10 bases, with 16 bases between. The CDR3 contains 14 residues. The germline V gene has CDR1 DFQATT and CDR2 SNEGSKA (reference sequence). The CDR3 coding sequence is TGCAGTGCTAGTGGGTCGCAGGGGAACTCACCCCTCCACTTT. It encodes CSASGSQGNSPLHF.

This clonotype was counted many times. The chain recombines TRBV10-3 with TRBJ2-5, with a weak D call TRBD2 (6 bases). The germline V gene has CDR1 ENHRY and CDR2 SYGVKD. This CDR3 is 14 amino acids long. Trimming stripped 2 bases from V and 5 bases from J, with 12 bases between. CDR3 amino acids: CAISEESGGETQYF. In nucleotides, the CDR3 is TGTGCCATCAGTGAGGAGAGTGGGGGGGAGACCCAGTACTTC.

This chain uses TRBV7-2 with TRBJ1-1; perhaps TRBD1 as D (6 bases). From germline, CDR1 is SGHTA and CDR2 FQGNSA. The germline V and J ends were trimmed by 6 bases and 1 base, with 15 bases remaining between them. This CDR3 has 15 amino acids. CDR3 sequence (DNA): TGTGCCAGCAGGGCTAACCGGGGGCCGAACACTGAAGCTTTCTTT. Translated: CASRANRGPNTEAFF.

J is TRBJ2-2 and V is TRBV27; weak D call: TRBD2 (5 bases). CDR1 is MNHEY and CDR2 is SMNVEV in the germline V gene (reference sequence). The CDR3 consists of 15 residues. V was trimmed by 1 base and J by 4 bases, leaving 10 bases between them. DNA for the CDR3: TGTGCCAGCAGTTTATTAGCGATGGGCACCGGGGAGCTGTTTTTT. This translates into CASSLLAMGTGELFF.

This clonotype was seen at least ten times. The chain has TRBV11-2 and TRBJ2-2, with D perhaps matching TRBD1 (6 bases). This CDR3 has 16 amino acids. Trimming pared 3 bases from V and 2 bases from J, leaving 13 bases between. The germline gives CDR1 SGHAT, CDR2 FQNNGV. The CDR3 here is CASSLGARSNTGELFF. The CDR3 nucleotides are TGTGCCAGCAGCTTGGGGGCTAGGTCCAACACCGGGGAGCTGTTTTTT.

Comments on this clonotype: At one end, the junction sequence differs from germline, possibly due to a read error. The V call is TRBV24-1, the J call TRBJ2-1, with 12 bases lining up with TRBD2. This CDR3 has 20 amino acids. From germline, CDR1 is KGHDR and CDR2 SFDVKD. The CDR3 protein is CATSDRQGASGRAWGNGQFF. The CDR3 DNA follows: TGTGCCACCAGTGACCGACAGGGGGCTAGCGGGAGGGCCTGGGGCAATGGGCAGTTCTTC.

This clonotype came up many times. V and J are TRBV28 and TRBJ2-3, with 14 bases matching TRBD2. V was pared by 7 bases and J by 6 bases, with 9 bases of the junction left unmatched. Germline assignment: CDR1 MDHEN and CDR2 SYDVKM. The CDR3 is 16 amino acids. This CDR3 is CASTSRLAGGRDTQYF. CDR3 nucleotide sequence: TGTGCCAGCACCTCCCGACTAGCGGGGGGGAGGGATACGCAGTATTTT. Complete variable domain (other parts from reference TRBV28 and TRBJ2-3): DVKVTQSSRYLVKRTGEKVFLECVQDMDHENMFWYRQDPGLGLRLIYFSYDVKMKEKGDIPEGYSVSREKKERFSLILESASTNQTSMYLCASTSRLAGGRDTQYFGPGTRLTVL.

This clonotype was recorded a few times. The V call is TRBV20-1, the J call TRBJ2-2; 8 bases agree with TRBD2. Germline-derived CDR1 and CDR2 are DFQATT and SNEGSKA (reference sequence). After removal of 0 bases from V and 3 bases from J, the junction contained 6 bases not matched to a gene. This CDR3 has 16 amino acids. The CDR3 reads CSARDGRAGDTGELFF. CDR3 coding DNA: TGCAGTGCTAGAGATGGAAGAGCGGGAGACACCGGGGAGCTGTTTTTT.

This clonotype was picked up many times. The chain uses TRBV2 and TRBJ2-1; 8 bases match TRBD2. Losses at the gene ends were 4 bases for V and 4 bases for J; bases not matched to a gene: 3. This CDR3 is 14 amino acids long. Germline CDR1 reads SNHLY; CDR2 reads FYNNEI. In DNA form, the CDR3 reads TGTGCCAGCAGTGCCGGGAGGGTGTACAATGAGCAGTTCTTC. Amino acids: CASSAGRVYNEQFF.

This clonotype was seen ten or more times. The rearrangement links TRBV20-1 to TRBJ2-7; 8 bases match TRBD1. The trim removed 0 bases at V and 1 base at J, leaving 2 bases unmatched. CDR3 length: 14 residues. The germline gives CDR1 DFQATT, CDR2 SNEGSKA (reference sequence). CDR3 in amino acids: CSARDRGLSYEQYF. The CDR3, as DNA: TGCAGTGCTAGAGACAGGGGGCTATCCTACGAGCAGTACTTC.

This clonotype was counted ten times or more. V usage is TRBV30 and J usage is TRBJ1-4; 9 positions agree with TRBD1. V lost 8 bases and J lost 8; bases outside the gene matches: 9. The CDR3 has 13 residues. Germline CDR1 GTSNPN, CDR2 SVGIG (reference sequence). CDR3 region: CAGRGQGSEKLFF. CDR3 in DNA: TGTGCCGGCCGGGGACAGGGAAGCGAAAAACTGTTTTTT.

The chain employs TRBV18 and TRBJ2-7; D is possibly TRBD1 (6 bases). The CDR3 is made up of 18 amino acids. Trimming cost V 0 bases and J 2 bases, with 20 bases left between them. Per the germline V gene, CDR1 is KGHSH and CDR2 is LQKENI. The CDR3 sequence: CASSPPFPGQTKAYEQYF. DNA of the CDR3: TGTGCCAGCTCACCACCTTTTCCCGGACAGACCAAAGCCTACGAGCAGTACTTC. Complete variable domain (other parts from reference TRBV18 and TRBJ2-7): NAGVMQNPRHLVRRRGQEARLRCSPMKGHSHVYWYRQLPEEGLKFMVYLQKENIIDESGMPKERFSAEFPKEGPSILRIQQVVRGDSAAYFCASSPPFPGQTKAYEQYFGPGTRLTVT.

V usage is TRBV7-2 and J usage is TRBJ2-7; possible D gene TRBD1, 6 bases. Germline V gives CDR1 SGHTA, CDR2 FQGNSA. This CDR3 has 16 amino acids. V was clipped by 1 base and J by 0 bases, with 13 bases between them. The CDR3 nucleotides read TGTGCCAGCAGCTTAGATGGGGGCGGAGCCTCCTACGAGCAGTACTTC. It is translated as CASSLDGGGASYEQYF.

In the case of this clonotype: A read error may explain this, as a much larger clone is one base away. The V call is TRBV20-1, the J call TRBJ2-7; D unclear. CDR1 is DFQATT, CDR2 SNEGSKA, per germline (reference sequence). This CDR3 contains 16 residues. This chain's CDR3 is CSARDPLAVSSYQQYF. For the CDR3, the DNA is TGCAGTGCTAGAGATCCTCTGGCGGTAAGCTCCTACCAGCAGTACTTC.

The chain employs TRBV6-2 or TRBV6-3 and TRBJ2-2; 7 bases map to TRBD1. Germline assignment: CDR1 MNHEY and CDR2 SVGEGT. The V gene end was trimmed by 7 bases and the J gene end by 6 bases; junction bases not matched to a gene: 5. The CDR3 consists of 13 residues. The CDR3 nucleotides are TGTGCCAGCAACCCTAGGGGGCCCGGGGAGCTGTTTTTT. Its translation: CASNPRGPGELFF.

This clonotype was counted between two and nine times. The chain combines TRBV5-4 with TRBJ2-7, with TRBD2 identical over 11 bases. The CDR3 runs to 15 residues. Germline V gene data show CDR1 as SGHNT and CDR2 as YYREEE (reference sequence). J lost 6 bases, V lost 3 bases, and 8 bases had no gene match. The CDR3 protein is CASSSLAGGPIEQYF. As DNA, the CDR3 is TGTGCCAGCAGCTCTTTAGCGGGAGGGCCGATCGAGCAGTACTTC. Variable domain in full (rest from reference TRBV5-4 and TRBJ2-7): ETGVTQSPTHLIKTRGQQVTLRCSSQSGHNTVSWYQQALGQGPQFIFQYYREEENGRGNFPPRFSGLQFPNYSSELNVNALELDDSALYLCASSSLAGGPIEQYFGPGTRLTVT.

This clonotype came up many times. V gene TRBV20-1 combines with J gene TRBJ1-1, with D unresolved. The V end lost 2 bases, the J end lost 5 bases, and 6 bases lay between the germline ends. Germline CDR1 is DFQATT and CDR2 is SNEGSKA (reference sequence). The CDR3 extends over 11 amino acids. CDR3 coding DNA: TGCAGTGCTAGACTAGGAACTGAAGCTTTCTTT. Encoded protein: CSARLGTEAFF.